This TCR beta chain was documented in a study of blood T cells in healthy people across ages. Study conclusions and caveats: PBMCs left unsorted prevented a conclusive naive versus antigen-experienced comparison. Whereas aged donors had fewer naive CD4+ cells, long-lived donors had more of them and higher diversity. As age increased, TCR beta diversity per million T cells fell in a roughly linear fashion.

Germline CDR1 reads MNHEY; CDR2 reads SMNVEV (reference sequence). The ends were cut back, 4 bases at V and 4 bases at J, with 13 bases in the middle. The length of the CDR3 is 14 residues. On this clonotype: What it binds is unknown.

Primed by a sample-barcoded 5' primer and a J-beta primer mix, a second PCR proceeded for roughly 6 to 12 cycles. TCRdb re-called the 5' RACE reads with MiXCR, one entry per CDR3 protein. The sample shows approximately 900,000 distinct CDR3 sequences, about 44% of them seen only once. The receptor comes from a man aged 30-40 years in good health. This chain uses TRBV27 with TRBJ1-2; perhaps TRBD1 as D (5 bases). Sequenced: blood. CDR3 in amino acids: CASSSRGGTYGYTF. Here the CDR3 DNA reads TGTGCCAGCAGTTCCCGGGGCGGTACCTATGGCTACACCTTC.